These 13 T cell receptor beta chains came from one sample sequenced in a study of blood T cell repertoires in COVID-19. Sequenced by immunoSEQ multiplex PCR; TCRdb stores in-frame clones only, minus some. This sample has some 150,000 clones; approximately 80% occur once, and the top ten carry 10% to 15%. Material for sequencing was peripheral blood. The receptor source for this set is a man aged 55 to 69 with active or convalescent COVID-19.

The chain has TRBV18 and TRBJ2-7, with 11 bases lining up with TRBD2. The CDR3 loop spans 17 amino acids. V lost 3 bases and J lost 0; bases outside the gene matches: 7. Looked up from germline, CDR1 is KGHSH and CDR2 is LQKENI. DNA of the CDR3: TGTGCCAGCTCACCGAGTAGCGGGAGGGTGAGCTCCTACGAGCAGTACTTC. As protein: CASSPSSGRVSSYEQYF.

This clone appeared once. The genes are TRBV11-2 and TRBJ1-1; D is undetermined. This CDR3 is built from 16 residues. Germline CDR1 reads SGHAT; CDR2 reads FQNNGV. V lost 2 bases and J lost 1, with 14 bases in between. CDR3 amino acids: CASSLRAGLPNTEAFF. CDR3 nucleotide sequence: TGTGCCAGCAGCTTAAGGGCCGGACTGCCGAACACTGAAGCTTTCTTT.

The chain has TRBV3-1 (or the pseudogene TRBV3-2) and TRBJ2-3; TRBD2 matches 8 bases. V was pared by 5 bases and J by 2 bases, with 12 bases of the junction left unmatched. Per germline, CDR1 LGHDT and CDR2 YNNKEL (reference sequence). CDR3 length: 17 amino acids. This CDR3 reads CASSSSILAGTTDTQYF. Here the CDR3 DNA reads TGTGCCAGCAGCTCCTCAATATTAGCGGGGACCACAGATACGCAGTATTTT.

The rearrangement links TRBV28 to TRBJ2-7; perhaps TRBD1 as D (5 bases). CDR3 length: 13 residues. The V end lost 7 bases, the J end lost 2 bases, and 12 bases lay between the germline ends. Germline V lookup: CDR1 MDHEN, CDR2 SYDVKM. CDR3 protein: CASTRTSPYEQYF. DNA for the CDR3: TGTGCCAGCACCAGGACATCTCCCTACGAGCAGTACTTC.

The chain employs TRBV3-1 (or the pseudogene TRBV3-2) and TRBJ1-1; no clear D gene. From germline, CDR1 is LGHDT and CDR2 YNNKEL (reference sequence). The V gene lost 5 bases and the J gene lost 0 bases, with 7 bases spanning the gap. CDR3 length: 13 amino acids. The CDR3, as DNA: TGTGCCAGCAGCAATACAGTGAACACTGAAGCTTTCTTT. Translating it yields CASSNTVNTEAFF.

This chain links TRBV6-5 with TRBJ2-3, with 7 positions matching TRBD2. Trimming took 8 bases from V and 0 from J; bases not matched to a gene: 8. The CDR3 spans 15 residues. The V gene's germline CDR1 is MNHEY and CDR2 SVGAGI. The CDR3 DNA is TGTGCCAGCGGGGCCCGACTAGCTAGCACAGATACGCAGTATTTT. Residues: CASGARLASTDTQYF.

J is TRBJ2-6 and V is TRBV28; unclear D gene. CDR3 length: 17 residues. From germline, CDR1 is MDHEN and CDR2 SYDVKM. V shed 8 bases and J shed 0 bases, with 17 bases lying between them. This CDR3 reads CASLPVRLPSGANVLTF. The CDR3 nucleotides are TGTGCCAGCCTCCCCGTCAGGTTACCCTCTGGGGCCAACGTCCTGACTTTC.

The genes are TRBV7-2 and TRBJ1-2; 8 bases map to TRBD1. The CDR3 is 15 residues long. V was pared by 3 bases and J by 5 bases, with 8 bases of the junction left unmatched. The germline V gene has CDR1 SGHTA and CDR2 FQGNSA. The CDR3 reads CASSFGQGWRYGYTF. Written as DNA, the CDR3 is TGTGCCAGCAGCTTTGGACAGGGATGGCGATATGGCTACACCTTC.

The chain joins TRBV12-3 or TRBV12-4 to TRBJ2-5; D is possibly TRBD2 (6 bases). Trimming took 8 bases from V and 1 from J, leaving 11 bases between them. This CDR3 has 13 amino acids. CDR3 in DNA: TGTGCCAGCGGACGGACTACCCAAGAGACCCAGTACTTC. It is translated as CASGRTTQETQYF.

The rearrangement joins TRBV7-3 to TRBJ1-1; D perhaps matches TRBD1 (5 bases). V lost 5 bases to trimming and J lost 4 bases, with 14 bases between them. In germline, CDR1 is SGHTA, CDR2 FQGTGA. CDR3 size: 14 residues. CDR3 loop: CASSPGAGGTEAFF. The CDR3, as DNA: TGTGCCAGCAGCCCAGGTGCGGGGGGCACTGAAGCTTTCTTT.

In DNA, the CDR3 is TGTGCCAGCAGTGAACGGACAGGGAACAATGAGCAGTTCTTC. This sequence encodes CASSERTGNNEQFF. V is TRBV6-1 and J is TRBJ2-1, with TRBD1 identical over 8 bases. This CDR3 region has 14 residues. CDR1 and CDR2 from the germline V gene are MNHNS and SASEGT. The junction had 2 bases not matched to a gene; V was cut back by 2 bases and J by 5 bases.

This clone appeared a single time. V gene TRBV19 combines with J gene TRBJ2-4, with a weak D call TRBD2 (7 bases). CDR1 and CDR2 from the germline V gene are LNHDA and SQIVND (reference sequence). V lost 5 bases, J lost 0 bases, and 23 bases lay in between. The CDR3 is 19 amino acids. CDR3 loop: CASSSAGAGDLLAKNIQYF. The CDR3, as DNA: TGTGCCAGTAGTTCGGCGGGGGCGGGAGATCTCTTAGCCAAAAACATTCAGTACTTC.

The chain links TRBV14 to TRBJ2-2; D remains unclear. V lost 4 bases and J lost 7, with 10 bases in between. CDR1 and CDR2 (germline): SGHDN, FVKESK. This CDR3 comprises 13 residues. The CDR3, as DNA: TGTGCCAGCAGCCCTCGTCCTATCGGGGAGCTGTTTTTT. This encodes CASSPRPIGELFF.